One sample yielded the 28 T cell receptor beta chains listed below, sequenced in a study of T cells in Graves' hyperthyroidism and ophthalmopathy. From RNA transcripts, TCR beta CDR3 regions were amplified. Carried out on the TCR CDR3, a first-round RT-PCR used the HTBI primer set. Using its own MiXCR run on the multiplex PCR reads, TCRdb lists one record per CDR3 protein. This sample yields fewer than 450,000 distinct CDR3 sequences, of which 11% to 15% are seen a single time; 25% to 30% belongs to the top ten. Sample: blood. These receptors originate from a man aged 45 to 65 with Graves' ophthalmopathy.

This clonotype was seen a few times. J is TRBJ2-7 and V is TRBV14; 7 bases line up with TRBD1. V dropped 3 bases and J dropped 2; count of bases not matched to a gene: 7. From germline, CDR1 is SGHDN and CDR2 FVKESK. The CDR3 extends over 15 amino acids. Written as DNA, the CDR3 is TGTGCCAGCAGCCACGAGGGGGCCGGGACCTACGAGCAGTACTTC. Translating gives CASSHEGAGTYEQYF. The full variable domain, in which reference TRBV14 and TRBJ2-7 provide the parts outside the CDR3, is EAGVTQFPSHSVIEKGQTVTLRCDPISGHDNLYWYRRVMGKEIKFLLHFVKESKQDESGMPNNRFLAERTGGTYSTLKVQPAELEDSGVYFCASSHEGAGTYEQYFGPGTRLTVT.

Many counts were recorded for this clonotype. This chain uses TRBV15 with TRBJ1-1; D is unresolved. This CDR3 spans 15 amino acids. CDR1 is LNHNV, CDR2 YYDKDF, per germline (reference sequence). Deletions cut 4 bases from V and 2 bases from J, with 14 bases between. The CDR3 nucleotides read TGTGCCACCAGCAACCGAAAGGGCAGAAACACTGAAGCTTTCTTT. This encodes CATSNRKGRNTEAFF.

This chain uses TRBV19 with TRBJ1-2; D uncertain. The length of the CDR3 is 12 residues. Germline CDR1 is LNHDA and CDR2 is SQIVND (reference sequence). V dropped 5 bases and J dropped 4 bases, with 8 bases sitting between them. CDR3 sequence (DNA): TGTGCCAGTAGTGCGTCTCGCTATGGCTACACCTTC. Translating it yields CASSASRYGYTF.

This clonotype has a handful of counts. The J gene is TRBJ2-7, the V gene TRBV12-3 or TRBV12-4, with 14 positions matching TRBD2. Unmatched junction bases numbered 32, after V lost 8 bases and J lost 2 bases. The CDR3 has 24 amino acids. CDR3 coding DNA: TGTGCCAGCGCGTCCAGGGGTCGCCCGGGACTAGCGGGAGTTCGTGTTTTTCAACCCTACGAGCAGTACTTC. Amino acids: CASASRGRPGLAGVRVFQPYEQYF.

In this sample, this clonotype turned up a few times. The chain combines TRBV11-3 with TRBJ2-1; D gene uncertain. The CDR3 sequence is 15 residues long. V shed 0 bases and J shed 4 bases, with 10 bases lying between them. CDR1 and CDR2 (germline): SGHNT, YENEEA. The chain's CDR3 is CASSLERPLYNEQFF. The CDR3, as DNA: TGTGCCAGCAGCTTAGAACGACCCTTATACAATGAGCAGTTCTTC.

This clonotype appeared many times. The chain employs TRBV5-4 and TRBJ2-3, with 8 bases that match TRBD1. With V trimmed by 4 bases and J by 4 bases, 11 bases remained unmatched. From germline, CDR1 is SGHNT and CDR2 YYREEE (reference sequence). This CDR3 is built from 16 residues. CDR3 sequence reads: CASSLHRDRSADTQYF. Here the CDR3 DNA reads TGTGCCAGCAGCCTACATCGGGACAGGAGCGCAGATACGCAGTATTTT.

This clonotype was recorded many times. The J gene is TRBJ2-3, the V gene TRBV12-3 or TRBV12-4, with D uncertain. CDR3 size: 15 residues. V was clipped by 2 bases and J by 1 base, with 10 bases between them. CDR3 region: CASSLRAIGTDTQYF. The CDR3 DNA is TGTGCCAGCAGTTTACGAGCCATCGGCACAGATACGCAGTATTTT.

A few counts support this clonotype. This chain joins TRBV29-1 and TRBJ1-3; no firm D call. Looked up from germline, CDR1 is SQVTM and CDR2 is ANQGSEA. The CDR3 extends over 12 amino acids. Trimming pared 4 bases from V and 2 bases from J, leaving 6 bases between. In DNA, the CDR3 is TGCAGCGTTGCGGAAGCTGGAAACACCATATATTTT. It codes for CSVAEAGNTIYF.

This clonotype was found many times. This chain links TRBV30 with TRBJ2-2; no clear D gene. Per germline, CDR1 GTSNPN and CDR2 SVGIG (reference sequence). Trimming left V 3 bases short and J 1 base short, with 15 bases between. The CDR3 covers 16 residues. The CDR3 reads CAWRPGTWLNTGELFF. For the CDR3, the DNA is TGTGCCTGGAGACCCGGCACTTGGCTGAACACCGGGGAGCTGTTTTTT.

For this clonotype: This CDR3 is missing its conserved last phenylalanine or tryptophan, likely due to a read error. CDR3 in DNA: TGTGCCAGCAGCAGAGGACTAGCGGGAGGCAATGAGCAGTTCCTC. It yields the protein CASSRGLAGGNEQFL. The J gene is TRBJ2-1, the V gene TRBV27; TRBD2 aligns across 14 bases. Per germline, CDR1 MNHEY and CDR2 SMNVEV (reference sequence). The V and J ends lost 6 bases and 6 bases, in that order; junction bases with no gene match: 4. This CDR3 is built from 15 residues.

The CDR3 reads CASSLKDRVAFF. The CDR3 nucleotides are TGTGCCAGCAGCTTGAAAGACAGGGTCGCTTTCTTT. The chain recombines TRBV5-4 with TRBJ1-1, with 7 bases matching TRBD1. The V gene's germline CDR1 is SGHNT and CDR2 YYREEE (reference sequence). The V gene end was trimmed by 1 base and the J gene end by 11 bases; junction bases not matched to a gene: 5. The CDR3 is made up of 12 amino acids. The full variable domain, with the rest looked up from reference TRBV5-4 and TRBJ1-1, is ETGVTQSPTHLIKTRGQQVTLRCSSQSGHNTVSWYQQALGQGPQFIFQYYREEENGRGNFPPRFSGLQFPNYSSELNVNALELDDSALYLCASSLKDRVAFFGQGTRLTVV.

The chain couples TRBV27 to TRBJ2-1; weak D call: TRBD2 (5 bases). V gave up 6 bases and J gave up 1 base, with 13 bases separating them. The CDR3 contains 15 residues. The germline CDR1 and CDR2 sequences are MNHEY and SMNVEV (reference sequence). CDR3 protein: CASRALVRSYNEQFF. As DNA, the CDR3 is TGTGCCAGCAGGGCACTAGTTCGGTCCTACAATGAGCAGTTCTTC.

The chain has TRBV11-3 and TRBJ2-3, with 13 bases fitting TRBD2. Germline CDR1 is SGHNT and CDR2 is YENEEA. J lost 0 bases, V lost 5 bases, and 8 bases had no gene match. CDR3 length: 18 residues. The CDR3 sequence: CASSRGTSGETSTDTQYF. In nucleotides, the CDR3 is TGTGCCAGCAGCCGGGGGACTAGCGGGGAGACTAGCACAGATACGCAGTATTTT.

This clonotype was seen at least ten times. CDR3 in DNA: TGTGCCAGCAGTCCTGCAGACAGGGTCAGAATATACAATGAGCAGTTCTTC. Its protein is CASSPADRVRIYNEQFF. The V and J genes are TRBV6-1 and TRBJ2-1; 7 nucleotides align to TRBD1. The V and J ends lost 5 bases and 4 bases, in that order; junction bases with no gene match: 14. In germline, CDR1 is MNHNS, CDR2 SASEGT. The CDR3 length is 17 residues.

This clonotype was counted ten times or more. The chain has TRBV6-1 and TRBJ1-1; tentative D call: TRBD1 (5 bases). This CDR3 contains 13 residues. Trimming removed 6 bases at V and 5 bases at J, with 13 bases between. From germline, CDR1 is MNHNS and CDR2 SASEGT. CDR3 region: CASRTPSGTEAFF. The CDR3 DNA is TGTGCCAGCAGGACACCTTCAGGGACTGAAGCTTTCTTT.

This clonotype appeared many times. The chain joins TRBV20-1 to TRBJ2-7; D is ambiguous. The V and J ends lost 0 bases and 0 bases respectively, with 9 bases between them. The germline V gene has CDR1 DFQATT and CDR2 SNEGSKA (reference sequence). This CDR3 comprises 14 residues. CDR3 in DNA: TGCAGTGCTAGAGATCACCTGAACTCCTACGAGCAGTACTTC. Translating gives CSARDHLNSYEQYF.

This clonotype was seen a few times. V is TRBV7-8 and J is TRBJ2-6, with D perhaps given as TRBD1 or TRBD2 (7 bases each). Germline V gene sequence: CDR1 SGHVS, CDR2 FQNEAQ. Trimming removed 5 bases at V and 4 bases at J, with 24 bases between. The CDR3 loop spans 19 amino acids. The CDR3 coding sequence is TGTGCCAGCAGCAAATACCGGGACAGCGGGGCGCGCGGGGCCAACGTCCTGACTTTC. The encoded protein is CASSKYRDSGARGANVLTF. Using reference TRBV7-8 and TRBJ2-6 for the parts outside the CDR3, the full variable domain is GAGVSQSPRYKVAKRGQDVALRCDPISGHVSLFWYQQALGQGPEFLTYFQNEAQLDKSGLPSDRFFAERPEGSVSTLKIQRTQQEDSAVYLCASSKYRDSGARGANVLTFGAGSRLTVL.

The CDR3 nucleotides are TGCGCCAGCAGCCCCCTAGACCCAGCGGGAAACACCGGGGAGCTGTTTTTT. Its protein product is CASSPLDPAGNTGELFF. This chain connects TRBV5-1 to TRBJ2-2; 7 bases are a match to TRBD2. Germline V gives CDR1 SGHRS, CDR2 YFSETQ. V lost 4 bases to trimming and J lost 2 bases; unmatched junction nucleotides: 11. The length of the CDR3 is 17 residues.

This clonotype was recorded many times. The V gene is TRBV12-3 or TRBV12-4, the J gene TRBJ1-5; the D gene is possibly TRBD1 (6 bases). The CDR3 runs 13 residues. The ends were cut back, 6 bases at V and 8 bases at J, with 14 bases in the middle. The CDR3 loop reads CASSRGLGEPQHF. The CDR3 DNA reads as TGTGCCAGCAGCAGGGGCCTGGGGGAGCCCCAGCATTTT.

In this sample, this clonotype turned up many times. This chain connects TRBV3-1 to TRBJ2-1, with D perhaps matching TRBD1 or TRBD2 (6 bases each). CDR3 length: 16 amino acids. Germline lookup yields CDR1 LGHDT and CDR2 YNNKEL (reference sequence). V lost 3 bases to trimming and J lost 4 bases, with 16 bases between them. The CDR3: CASSQQGRLVYNEQFF. DNA for the CDR3: TGTGCCAGCAGCCAGCAGGGGCGACTAGTATACAATGAGCAGTTCTTC.

This clonotype came up a few times. In DNA, the CDR3 is TGCGCCAGCAGCTTGGGGCCTAGCGGGAGCACAGATACGCAGTATTTT. Translating it yields CASSLGPSGSTDTQYF. V gene TRBV5-1 combines with J gene TRBJ2-3; 8 nucleotides agree with TRBD2. Per the germline V gene, CDR1 is SGHRS and CDR2 is YFSETQ. After removal of 0 bases from V and 0 bases from J, the junction contained 3 bases not matched to a gene. The CDR3 loop spans 16 amino acids. Supplemented by reference TRBV5-1 and TRBJ2-3, the full variable domain reads KAGVTQTPRYLIKTRGQQVTLSCSPISGHRSVSWYQQTPGQGLQFLFEYFSETQRNKGNFPGRFSGRQFSNSRSEMNVSTLELGDSALYLCASSLGPSGSTDTQYFGPGTRLTVL.

This clonotype has ten or more counts. CDR3 sequence (DNA): TGTGCCAGCAGCCCCCAGGGACTAACCACCTACGAGCAGTACTTC. The encoded protein is CASSPQGLTTYEQYF. The V and J genes are TRBV3-1 and TRBJ2-7; 7 positions agree with TRBD2. V was clipped by 4 bases and J by 2 bases; unmatched bases: 8. The CDR3 has 15 amino acids. Germline CDR1 LGHDT, CDR2 YNNKEL (reference sequence).

This clonotype was seen at least ten times. The gene calls are TRBV6-1 and TRBJ2-1, with 14 bases matching TRBD2. CDR3 length equals 21 residues. Looked up from germline, CDR1 is MNHNS and CDR2 is SASEGT. V was pared by 2 bases and J by 0 bases, with 12 bases of the junction left unmatched. CDR3 nucleotides: TGTGCCAGCAGTGAACTTGGGACTAGCGGGAGCTCCACCAGCTCCTACAATGAGCAGTTCTTC. Protein sequence: CASSELGTSGSSTSSYNEQFF.

This clonotype showed up many times. CDR3 bases: TGTGCCATCAGTATCCGACAGGGTGGTAGCGGGAGATCCAATGAGCAGTTCTTC. Its protein product is CAISIRQGGSGRSNEQFF. The V gene is TRBV10-3, the J gene TRBJ2-1, with 9 nucleotides matching TRBD2. The J segment lost 6 bases and the V segment lost 5 bases, leaving 17 bases of the junction unmatched. CDR3 length equals 18 residues. Germline CDR1 and CDR2: ENHRY and SYGVKD.

V is TRBV27 and J is TRBJ1-1, with 7 bases fitting TRBD1. Germline V lookup: CDR1 MNHEY, CDR2 SMNVEV (reference sequence). This CDR3 has 15 amino acids. The trim removed 5 bases at V and 1 base at J, leaving 7 bases unmatched. The CDR3 DNA is TGTGCCAGCAGTCCGCGGACAGGATCGAACACTGAAGCTTTCTTT. This gives the protein CASSPRTGSNTEAFF.

This clonotype was seen more than once but under ten times. The V and J genes are TRBV29-1 and TRBJ2-5; 7 bases map to TRBD1. Germline-derived CDR1 and CDR2 are SQVTM and ANQGSEA. The CDR3 extends over 14 amino acids. With 6 bases clipped from V and 6 bases from J, the junction kept 13 bases outside the gene matches. CDR3 nucleotides: TGCAGCGTCGACGACAGGGTCCGTTTCCAGACCCAGTACTTC. This encodes CSVDDRVRFQTQYF.

This clonotype has at least ten counts. The J gene is TRBJ2-7, the V gene TRBV28, with D hard to call. Germline CDR1 MDHEN, CDR2 SYDVKM. The CDR3 runs 14 residues. The V end lost 6 bases, the J end lost 5 bases, and 17 bases lay between the germline ends. The CDR3 bases are TGTGCCAGCAGCCCAGTCCCTTCGGTGGACGAGCAGTACTTC. Translating it yields CASSPVPSVDEQYF.

This clonotype was detected ten times or more. The chain uses TRBV12-3 or TRBV12-4 and TRBJ2-1; TRBD2 agrees at 10 bases. The CDR3 has 16 amino acids. With V trimmed by 4 bases and J by 0 bases, 3 bases remained unmatched. The CDR3 reads CASSSSGRDSYNEQFF. The CDR3 coding sequence is TGTGCCAGCAGTTCTAGCGGGAGAGACTCCTACAATGAGCAGTTCTTC.